The 7 T cell receptor beta chains listed next were all sequenced from one sample in a study of blood T cell repertoires in COVID-19. Produced via immunoSEQ multiplex PCR; TCRdb's table is partial and in-frame only. Of around 86,000 clones in the sample, around nine tenths are singletons; the top ten hold approximately 4.4%. Sequencing input: peripheral blood. Source of these receptors: a woman of 80 years or more with acute or convalescent COVID-19.

The rearrangement joins TRBV7-9 to TRBJ1-1; 8 bases align to TRBD1. The trim removed 0 bases at V and 5 bases at J, leaving 11 bases unmatched. This CDR3 has 17 residues. The germline V gene has CDR1 SEHNR and CDR2 FQNEAQ (reference sequence). DNA for the CDR3: TGTGCCAGCAGCTTAGCGTTGGCAGGGGGCCTGGGTACTGAAGCTTTCTTT. Protein product: CASSLALAGGLGTEAFF.

The chain is built from TRBV9 and TRBJ1-1; D perhaps matches TRBD1 (5 bases). CDR1 and CDR2 (germline): SGDLS, YYNGEE. The CDR3 runs to 14 residues. V gave up 3 bases and J gave up 4 bases, with 13 bases separating them. The CDR3 DNA is TGTGCCAGCAGCGCCGTCTTGGGGGGCACTGAAGCTTTCTTT. Residues: CASSAVLGGTEAFF.

CDR3 bases: TGTGCCAGCAGTGAAGTTCGAGGGGACAGGGCCTTCTACGAGCAGTACTTC. Translating gives CASSEVRGDRAFYEQYF. This chain uses TRBV6-1 with TRBJ2-7; 9 positions match TRBD1. Trimming at V came to 1 base and at J to 3 bases, leaving 10 bases not matched to a gene. CDR1 and CDR2 from the germline V gene are MNHNS and SASEGT. The CDR3 covers 17 residues.

This chain connects TRBV27 to TRBJ2-4; 14 positions match TRBD2. The CDR3 loop spans 18 amino acids. The V gene end was trimmed by 2 bases and the J gene end by 6 bases; junction bases not matched to a gene: 9. In germline, CDR1 is MNHEY, CDR2 SMNVEV (reference sequence). The CDR3 protein is CASSLTGTSGSWGNIQYF. The DNA of the CDR3 is TGTGCCAGCAGTTTAACGGGGACTAGCGGGAGTTGGGGAAACATTCAGTACTTC.

V gene TRBV30 combines with J gene TRBJ1-2, with TRBD1 matching over 8 bases. Germline trimming cut 2 bases from V and 8 bases from J; bases unmatched to any gene: 7. The CDR3 sequence is 13 residues long. CDR1 and CDR2 from the germline V gene are GTSNPN and SVGIG (reference sequence). The CDR3 sequence: CAWSSLGTGGYTF. CDR3 DNA sequence: TGTGCCTGGAGTTCTCTAGGGACAGGCGGCTACACCTTC.

This clone was found a few times. The V and J genes are TRBV5-5 and TRBJ2-7; D perhaps matches TRBD1 (5 bases). The CDR3 has 16 residues. Germline-derived CDR1 and CDR2 are SGHKS and YYEKEE (reference sequence). The ends were cut back, 2 bases at V and 0 bases at J, with 15 bases in the middle. This chain's CDR3 is CASSFKTGGFSYEQYF. The CDR3 DNA sequence: TGTGCCAGCAGCTTTAAAACAGGCGGATTCTCCTACGAGCAGTACTTC.

The chain combines TRBV13 with TRBJ2-7; TRBD1 aligns across 9 bases. The CDR3 length is 13 residues. Trimming at V came to 5 bases and at J to 6 bases, leaving 5 bases not matched to a gene. The germline V gene encodes CDR1 PRHDT and CDR2 FYEKMQ (reference sequence). Here the CDR3 reads CASSLRQGGEQYF. The DNA of the CDR3 is TGTGCCAGCAGCCTCCGACAGGGGGGCGAGCAGTACTTC.